This T cell receptor (beta chain) comes out of a study of shared clonotypes between healthy human individuals. Produced via immunoSEQ multiplex PCR; TCRdb's table is partial and in-frame only. The sample holds some 320,000 clones; roughly 84% are singletons and the top ten take around 15%. To note about this clone: As yet, its antigen is unknown.

The CDR3 covers 15 residues. Germline V CDR1 and CDR2: SGHDT, YYEEEE. J lost 4 bases, V lost 0 bases, and 4 bases had no gene match. Study-wide points: Sampling involved blood alone; tissue repertoires likely differ. Generally, naive subsets (rather than memory subsets) showed larger estimated richness. Rarefaction revealed incomplete sorted-subset sequencing despite large depth.

The TCR originated in a man between 18 and 35 years old in good health. The gene calls are TRBV5-6 and TRBJ2-7; 10 nucleotides agree with TRBD2. The specimen was memory CD8+ T cells sorted from blood. Specified subset: CD45RO+ cells pooled with CCR7-negative TemRA cells. The CDR3 here is CASSLASGSWYEQYF. In nucleotides, the CDR3 is TGTGCCAGCAGCTTGGCTAGCGGGAGTTGGTACGAGCAGTACTTC. Full variable domain (remainder filled in from reference TRBV5-6 and TRBJ2-7): DAGVTQSPTHLIKTRGQQVTLRCSPKSGHDTVSWYQQALGQGPQFIFQYYEEEERQRGNFPDRFSGHQFPNYSSELNVNALLLGDSALYLCASSLASGSWYEQYFGPGTRLTVT.